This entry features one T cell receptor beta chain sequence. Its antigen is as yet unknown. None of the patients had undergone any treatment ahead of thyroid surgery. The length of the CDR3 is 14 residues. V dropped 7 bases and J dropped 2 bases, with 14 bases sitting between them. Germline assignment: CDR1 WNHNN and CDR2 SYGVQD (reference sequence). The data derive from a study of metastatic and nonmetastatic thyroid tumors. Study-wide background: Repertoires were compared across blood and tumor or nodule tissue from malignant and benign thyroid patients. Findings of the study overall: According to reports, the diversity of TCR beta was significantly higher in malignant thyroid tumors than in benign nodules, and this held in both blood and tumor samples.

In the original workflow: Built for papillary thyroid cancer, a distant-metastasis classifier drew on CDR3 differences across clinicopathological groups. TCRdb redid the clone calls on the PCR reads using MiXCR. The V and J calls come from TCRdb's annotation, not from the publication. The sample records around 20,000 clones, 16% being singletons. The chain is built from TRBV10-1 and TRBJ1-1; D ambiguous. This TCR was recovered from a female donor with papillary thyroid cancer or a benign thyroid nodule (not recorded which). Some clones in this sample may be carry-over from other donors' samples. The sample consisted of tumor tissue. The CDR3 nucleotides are TGCGCCAGCATTTTATCTGTGCCCAACACTGAAGCTTTCTTT. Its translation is CASILSVPNTEAFF.